This T cell receptor (beta chain) is drawn from a study of regulatory T cells in long-lasting Graves disease. This clonotype was seen only a few times. What it binds is not known. Germline CDR1 reads MNHEY; CDR2 reads SMNVEV (reference sequence). V was cut by 2 bases and J by 0 bases, with 8 bases left in between. This CDR3 is built from 15 residues. Sequencing libraries for TCR beta were prepared with iRepertoire HTBI primers and Arm-PCR of CDR3 regions. TCRdb redid the calling of the multiplex PCR reads with MiXCR, one entry per CDR3 protein. The data show approximately 310,000 distinct CDR3 sequences, 15% to 20% seen once. Study findings and constraints: Graves' patients with persistent disease showed TCR diversity lower than patients newly diagnosed. A greater number of public clonotypes (roughly 2,800) was shared by persistent patients than by new patients (about 990). TRBV28, TRBJ1-2 and TRBJ2-5 emerged as the favored segments in persistent disease.

The time point is: newly diagnosed GD, antithyroid drugs for less than 3 months. The authors made the TCR library using RNA they extracted from PBMCs. The input for sequencing was peripheral blood mononuclear cells (PBMCs), taken at new diagnosis, from a patient treated with antithyroid drugs. This chain joins TRBV27 and TRBJ1-5; a possible D gene is TRBD1 (5 bases). The TCR was taken from a female donor with Graves disease. In DNA, the CDR3 is TGTGCCAGCAGTTTAGGGGCAGATAGCAATCAGCCCCAGCATTTT. It specifies CASSLGADSNQPQHF.